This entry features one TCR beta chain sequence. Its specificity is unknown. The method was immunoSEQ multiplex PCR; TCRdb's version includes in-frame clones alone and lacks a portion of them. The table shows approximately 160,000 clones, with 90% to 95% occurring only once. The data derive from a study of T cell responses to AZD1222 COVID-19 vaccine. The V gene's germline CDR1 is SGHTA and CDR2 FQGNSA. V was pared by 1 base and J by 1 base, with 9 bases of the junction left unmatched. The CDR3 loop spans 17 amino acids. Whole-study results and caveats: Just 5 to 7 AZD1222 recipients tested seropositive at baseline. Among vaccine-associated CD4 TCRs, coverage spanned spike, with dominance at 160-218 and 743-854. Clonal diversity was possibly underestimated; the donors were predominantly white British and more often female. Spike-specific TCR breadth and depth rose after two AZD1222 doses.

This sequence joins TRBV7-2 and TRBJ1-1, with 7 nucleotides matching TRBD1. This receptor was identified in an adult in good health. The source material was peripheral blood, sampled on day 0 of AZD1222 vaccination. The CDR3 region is CASSLGRGTAKNTEAFF. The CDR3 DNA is TGTGCCAGCAGCTTAGGCCGGGGGACAGCGAAGAACACTGAAGCTTTCTTT.